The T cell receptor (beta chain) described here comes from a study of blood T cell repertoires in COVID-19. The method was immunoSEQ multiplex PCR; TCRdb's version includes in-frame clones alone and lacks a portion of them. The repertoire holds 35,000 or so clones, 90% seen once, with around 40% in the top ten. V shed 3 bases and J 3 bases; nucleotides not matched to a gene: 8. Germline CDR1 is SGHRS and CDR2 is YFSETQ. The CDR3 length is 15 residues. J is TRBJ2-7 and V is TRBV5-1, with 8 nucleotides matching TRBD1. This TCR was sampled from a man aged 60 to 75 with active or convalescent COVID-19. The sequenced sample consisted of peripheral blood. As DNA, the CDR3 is TGCGCCAGCAGCTCCCAGGACAGGGAAGTCTACGAGCAGTACTTC. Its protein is CASSSQDREVYEQYF.